This T cell receptor beta chain was sequenced during a study of regulatory T cells in long-lasting Graves disease. Study conclusions and caveats: The sample size was small, and this may have reduced accuracy.

This CDR3 is built from 15 residues. The germline gives CDR1 GTSNPN, CDR2 SVGIG (reference sequence). J lost 0 bases, V lost 2 bases, and 7 bases had no gene match. Arm-PCR with iRepertoire HTBI primers amplified the CDR3 regions for these TCR beta libraries. One entry per CDR3 protein results from TCRdb running MiXCR on the multiplex PCR reads. The data contain approximately 350,000 distinct CDR3 sequences, over 15% of them singletons. Documented time point: newly diagnosed GD, antithyroid drugs for less than 3 months. The TCR library was made from RNA that had been extracted from PBMCs in TRIzol. This clonotype was counted ten times or more. No antigen is known for it. In addition, the sample was reused for a study of T cells in Graves' hyperthyroidism and ophthalmopathy.

J is TRBJ2-7 and V is TRBV30, with 7 bases matching TRBD2. The receptor's source is a man in his forties or fifties with Graves disease. The sequences come from peripheral blood mononuclear cells (PBMCs), collected at new diagnosis, from a patient treated with antithyroid drugs. The chain's CDR3 is CAWSRRASGSYEQYF. Here the CDR3 DNA reads TGTGCCTGGAGTCGACGCGCTAGCGGCTCCTACGAGCAGTACTTC.